The 31 T cell receptor beta chains below were found in one sample sequenced in a study of OX40 agonist ivuxolimab in advanced cancers. Profiled with immunoSEQ multiplex PCR; TCRdb holds only in-frame clones, not every one. This sample has about 68,000 clones; 70% to 85% occur once, and the top ten carry roughly 1.6%. The input for sequencing was CD4+ or CD8+ T cells sorted from blood, taken in a trial of the OX40 agonist ivuxolimab. The source of these receptors is an adult with an advanced solid tumor such as melanoma, head and neck, liver or kidney cancer.

The chain couples TRBV7-2 to TRBJ2-3; D gene uncertain. The V end was cut by 5 bases, the J end by 2 bases, with 11 bases between. The germline gives CDR1 SGHTA, CDR2 FQGNSA. The CDR3 runs to 14 residues. The DNA for the CDR3 is TGTGCCAGCAGCCCGGACCGTTACACAGATACGCAGTATTTT. It is translated as CASSPDRYTDTQYF.

The rearrangement links TRBV5-6 to TRBJ1-1, with D tentatively TRBD1 (6 bases). Trimming cost V 0 bases and J 1 base, with 10 bases left between them. CDR3 length: 15 residues. Per the germline V gene, CDR1 is SGHDT and CDR2 is YYEEEE. This CDR3 is CASSLAARGNTEAFF. Written as DNA, the CDR3 is TGTGCCAGCAGCTTGGCGGCCAGGGGGAACACTGAAGCTTTCTTT.

The V call is TRBV4-3, the J call TRBJ2-1; D call uncertain. Deletions cut 2 bases from V and 2 bases from J, with 10 bases between. CDR1 and CDR2 (germline): LGHNA, YSLEER. The length of the CDR3 is 15 residues. CDR3 in amino acids: CASSQQAETYNEQFF. CDR3 coding DNA: TGCGCCAGCAGCCAACAGGCGGAGACCTACAATGAGCAGTTCTTC.

This chain links TRBV5-1 with TRBJ2-2, with D uncertain. Germline V gene data show CDR1 as SGHRS and CDR2 as YFSETQ. The length of the CDR3 is 12 residues. Trimming removed 4 bases at V and 4 bases at J, with 5 bases between. The CDR3 here is CASSRGTGELFF. The CDR3 DNA reads as TGCGCCAGCAGCCGCGGCACCGGGGAGCTGTTTTTT.

The CDR3 loop reads CASSYTEQVGKETQYF. The CDR3 DNA reads as TGTGCCAGCAGTTACACCGAACAGGTCGGGAAAGAGACCCAGTACTTC. This sequence joins TRBV6-5 and TRBJ2-5, with D perhaps being TRBD1 or TRBD2 (5 bases each). The CDR3 spans 16 residues. The V gene lost 2 bases and the J gene lost 3 bases, with 16 bases spanning the gap. The germline CDR1 and CDR2 sequences are MNHEY and SVGAGI.

The V call is TRBV19, the J call TRBJ1-1, with D hard to call. From germline, CDR1 is LNHDA and CDR2 SQIVND (reference sequence). V was trimmed by 6 bases and J by 2 bases, leaving 4 bases between them. This CDR3 has 11 amino acids. DNA of the CDR3: TGTGCCAGTAGAGCTAACACTGAAGCTTTCTTT. This gives the protein CASRANTEAFF.

The rearrangement links TRBV20-1 to TRBJ2-1; D not certain. The CDR3 runs 10 residues. CDR1 and CDR2 from the germline V gene are DFQATT and SNEGSKA (reference sequence). The ends were cut back, 8 bases at V and 5 bases at J, with 7 bases in the middle. In nucleotides, the CDR3 is TGCAGTCCATGGGACAATGAGCAGTTCTTC. Its translation: CSPWDNEQFF.

There are a few counts of this clone. The rearrangement links TRBV6-5 to TRBJ2-6; unclear D gene. V was pared by 8 bases and J by 3 bases, with 8 bases between. The germline V gene has CDR1 MNHEY and CDR2 SVGAGI. The CDR3 has 13 amino acids. CDR3 amino acids: CASRSNGANVLTF. The CDR3 coding sequence is TGTGCCAGCCGGAGTAATGGGGCCAACGTCCTGACTTTC.

This clone was seen once. The chain links TRBV10-3 to TRBJ2-3; D is ambiguous. The CDR3 runs to 14 residues. The germline gives CDR1 ENHRY, CDR2 SYGVKD. V gave up 7 bases and J gave up 0 bases, with 11 bases separating them. CDR3 DNA: TGTGCCATCACGTCCACAGCTAGCACAGATACGCAGTATTTT. Translation gives CAITSTASTDTQYF.

This chain uses TRBV2 with TRBJ2-1; tentatively, D is TRBD2 (5 bases). The V end was cut by 5 bases, the J end by 2 bases, with 16 bases between. The CDR3 is made up of 16 amino acids. Germline CDR1 reads SNHLY; CDR2 reads FYNNEI. The CDR3 nucleotides read TGTGCCAGCAGTTCTGAGGCGGAGGTAACCTACAATGAGCAGTTCTTC. It yields the protein CASSSEAEVTYNEQFF. The complete variable domain, with remaining parts taken from reference TRBV2 and TRBJ2-1, reads EPEVTQTPSHQVTQMGQEVILRCVPISNHLYFYWYRQILGQKVEFLVSFYNNEISEKSEIFDDQFSVERPDGSNFTLKIRSTKLEDSAMYFCASSSEAEVTYNEQFFGPGTRLTVL.

This clone was seen at least ten times. The rearrangement joins TRBV4-3 to TRBJ1-2; D may be TRBD1 (5 bases). The ends were cut back, 3 bases at V and 5 bases at J, with 13 bases in the middle. The CDR3 has 14 amino acids. Germline V gives CDR1 LGHNA, CDR2 YSLEER. The DNA for the CDR3 is TGCGCCAGCAGCCATTTAGGACAAGGGTATGGCTACACCTTC. It yields the protein CASSHLGQGYGYTF.

The chain links TRBV5-1 to TRBJ2-3; a weak D match, TRBD1 (6 bases). The CDR3 has 15 amino acids. Trimming took off 4 bases at V and 0 bases at J, with 12 bases between the two ends. Looked up from germline, CDR1 is SGHRS and CDR2 is YFSETQ. CDR3 DNA: TGCGCCAGCAGCGCAGGGGTTTCGAGCACAGATACGCAGTATTTT. Residues: CASSAGVSSTDTQYF.

This chain joins TRBV4-3 and TRBJ2-1; D possibly corresponds to TRBD2 (6 bases). This CDR3 is 18 amino acids long. Trimming removed 4 bases from V and 0 bases from J, with 19 bases in between. Germline CDR1 and CDR2: LGHNA and YSLEER. The CDR3 here is CASSPLAPGASSYNEQFF. Written as DNA, the CDR3 is TGCGCCAGCAGCCCCCTAGCGCCGGGCGCCAGCTCCTACAATGAGCAGTTCTTC.

CDR3 sequence (DNA): TGTGCCAGCAACTGGGAGTTAGGAGATACGCAGTATTTT. Its protein is CASNWELGDTQYF. The chain recombines TRBV6-1 with TRBJ2-3, with a tentative D call TRBD2 (5 bases). Germline V gene data show CDR1 as MNHNS and CDR2 as SASEGT. V lost 7 bases and J lost 5, with 13 bases in between. The CDR3 totals 13 residues.

The gene calls are TRBV7-9 and TRBJ2-3, with 10 bases lining up with TRBD2. This CDR3 has 15 amino acids. Germline values: CDR1 SEHNR, CDR2 FQNEAQ (reference sequence). J lost 9 bases, V lost 2 bases, and 8 bases had no gene match. CDR3 DNA: TGTGCCAGCAGCTTACGGACTAGCGGAGAGGACACGCAGTATTTT. Its protein is CASSLRTSGEDTQYF.

The gene calls are TRBV27 and TRBJ2-3, with D perhaps matching TRBD2 (5 bases). CDR1 and CDR2 (germline): MNHEY, SMNVEV (reference sequence). CDR3 size: 14 residues. Trimming cost V 5 bases and J 4 bases, with 13 bases left between them. As DNA, the CDR3 is TGTGCCAGCAGTCTCTGGACGGAGGCAGATACGCAGTATTTT. It codes for CASSLWTEADTQYF.

V and J are TRBV5-4 and TRBJ1-4; D remains ambiguous. Germline assignment: CDR1 SGHNT and CDR2 YYREEE (reference sequence). Trimming took 3 bases from V and 0 from J, leaving 6 bases between them. CDR3 length equals 14 residues. CDR3 sequence reads: CASSSAATNEKLFF. For the CDR3, the DNA is TGTGCCAGCAGCTCTGCTGCAACTAATGAAAAACTGTTTTTT.

This chain joins TRBV7-9 and TRBJ2-7; weak D call: TRBD1 (5 bases). The CDR3 totals 15 residues. Germline V gene data show CDR1 as SEHNR and CDR2 as FQNEAQ (reference sequence). V dropped 1 base and J dropped 6 bases, with 16 bases sitting between them. The CDR3 coding sequence is TGTGCCAGCAGCTTAGTTTATGGGGATACAGGCGAGCAGTACTTC. Its translation is CASSLVYGDTGEQYF.

V usage is TRBV10-1 and J usage is TRBJ2-7; 7 nucleotides align to TRBD1. Germline V gene data show CDR1 as WNHNN and CDR2 as SYGVQD (reference sequence). J was trimmed by 5 bases and V by 8 bases; bases with no gene match: 9. The CDR3 has 13 residues. CDR3 coding DNA: TGCGCCAGCTCGACAGGGCCATCGAACGAGCAGTACTTC. Translating gives CASSTGPSNEQYF.

The chain recombines TRBV18 with TRBJ2-7; 10 bases agree with TRBD1. In germline, CDR1 is KGHSH, CDR2 LQKENI. J lost 3 bases, V lost 1 base, and 9 bases had no gene match. The CDR3 runs to 17 residues. The chain's CDR3 is CASSPRNPGQGYYEQYF. The CDR3 bases are TGTGCCAGCTCACCACGAAACCCGGGACAGGGGTACTACGAGCAGTACTTC.

The chain employs TRBV7-2 and TRBJ2-3; D remains ambiguous. The germline gives CDR1 SGHTA, CDR2 FQGNSA. V was trimmed by 7 bases and J by 4 bases, leaving 12 bases between them. The CDR3 covers 13 residues. The CDR3 here is CASTTFLSDTQYF. CDR3 nucleotide sequence: TGTGCCAGCACCACCTTTCTGTCAGATACGCAGTATTTT.

This clone showed up just a few times. This chain connects TRBV2 to TRBJ1-4, with a possible D match to TRBD1 (6 bases). The CDR3 consists of 15 residues. V gave up 1 base and J gave up 3 bases, with 9 bases separating them. Germline values: CDR1 SNHLY, CDR2 FYNNEI. CDR3 sequence: CASSEEGGPNEKLFF. DNA for the CDR3: TGTGCCAGCAGTGAAGAAGGGGGGCCTAATGAAAAACTGTTTTTT.

V is TRBV6-4 and J is TRBJ2-2; D is undetermined. This CDR3 has 15 amino acids. Trimming stripped 6 bases from V and 4 bases from J, with 15 bases between. The germline CDR1 and CDR2 sequences are MRHNA and SNTAGT. The DNA for the CDR3 is TGTGCCAGCAGCCCAGTCTCCCGACCCACCGGGGAGCTGTTTTTT. This encodes CASSPVSRPTGELFF.

The chain uses TRBV7-8 and TRBJ2-3; 8 bases are a match to TRBD2. The CDR3 is 15 residues long. The V segment lost 8 bases and the J segment 0 bases; nucleotides outside the gene matches: 7. The V gene's germline CDR1 is SGHVS and CDR2 FQNEAQ. The DNA for the CDR3 is TGTGCCAGCGGACCCGCGGGGGGAAGCACAGATACGCAGTATTTT. Its translation: CASGPAGGSTDTQYF.

This chain connects TRBV18 to TRBJ1-1; TRBD1 might be the D (6 bases). V lost 3 bases and J lost 8, with 7 bases in between. The CDR3 length is 11 residues. The germline gives CDR1 KGHSH, CDR2 LQKENI. The CDR3 spells CASSPGQEAFF. Written as DNA, the CDR3 is TGTGCCAGCTCACCTGGACAGGAAGCTTTCTTT.

The V gene is TRBV28, the J gene TRBJ2-1; D perhaps matches TRBD2 (6 bases). The CDR3 runs 15 residues. CDR1 is MDHEN, CDR2 SYDVKM, per germline. Trimming stripped 5 bases from V and 6 bases from J, with 17 bases between. The CDR3 protein is CASSPGQRAINEQFF. The CDR3, as DNA: TGTGCCAGCAGTCCCGGGCAGCGGGCAATCAATGAGCAGTTCTTC.

The chain recombines TRBV7-9 with TRBJ1-4, with D unresolved. The V and J ends lost 0 bases and 5 bases respectively, with 10 bases between them. The germline V gene has CDR1 SEHNR and CDR2 FQNEAQ (reference sequence). The CDR3 totals 15 residues. The CDR3 is CASSLAFPGNEKLFF. The CDR3 nucleotides read TGTGCCAGCAGCTTAGCGTTCCCCGGGAATGAAAAACTGTTTTTT. Using reference TRBV7-9 and TRBJ1-4 for the parts outside the CDR3, the full variable domain is DTGVSQNPRHKITKRGQNVTFRCDPISEHNRLYWYRQTLGQGPEFLTYFQNEAQLEKSRLLSDRFSAERPKGSFSTLEIQRTEQGDSAMYLCASSLAFPGNEKLFFGSGTQLSVL.

The chain joins TRBV6-5 to TRBJ2-6, with D hard to call. The CDR3 has 14 residues. Germline CDR1 is MNHEY and CDR2 is SVGAGI. V was cut by 5 bases and J by 4 bases, with 9 bases left in between. CDR3 region: CASSDWGGANVLTF. CDR3 coding DNA: TGTGCCAGCAGTGACTGGGGAGGGGCCAACGTCCTGACTTTC.

The chain uses TRBV5-4 and TRBJ2-7, with 9 bases aligning to TRBD2. This CDR3 has 15 residues. Per the germline V gene, CDR1 is SGHNT and CDR2 is YYREEE (reference sequence). Trimming took 0 bases from V and 6 from J; bases not matched to a gene: 7. CDR3 residues: CASSLVRGRALEQYF. The CDR3 DNA reads as TGTGCCAGCAGCTTGGTCCGCGGGAGGGCCCTCGAGCAGTACTTC.

The V gene is TRBV18, the J gene TRBJ2-5; either TRBD1 or TRBD2 may supply D (5 bases each). Trimming pared 5 bases from V and 2 bases from J, leaving 15 bases between. The CDR3 is 15 residues long. CDR1 is KGHSH and CDR2 is LQKENI in the germline V gene. The CDR3 here is CASSSLRDEQETQYF. CDR3 coding DNA: TGTGCCAGCTCATCCCTTAGGGACGAACAAGAGACCCAGTACTTC. Complete variable domain (other parts from reference TRBV18 and TRBJ2-5): NAGVMQNPRHLVRRRGQEARLRCSPMKGHSHVYWYRQLPEEGLKFMVYLQKENIIDESGMPKERFSAEFPKEGPSILRIQQVVRGDSAAYFCASSSLRDEQETQYFGPGTRLLVL.

The genes are TRBV5-4 and TRBJ2-5, with 8 positions matching TRBD1. This CDR3 comprises 14 residues. J gave up 3 bases and V 3 bases, and 4 bases lay outside the gene matches. CDR1 and CDR2 (germline): SGHNT, YYREEE (reference sequence). CDR3 in amino acids: CASSSGTGEETQYF. CDR3 bases: TGTGCCAGCAGCTCCGGGACAGGAGAAGAGACCCAGTACTTC.